This is a list of T cell receptor beta chains from one sample in a study of T cell repertoires in cytomegalovirus infection. The antigens these receptors bind are not known. From the reads, TCRdb called clonotypes with MiXCR, one entry per CDR3 protein. The sample lists 160,000 or so distinct CDR3 sequences; less than 25% were seen once. The specimen comprised CD8+ T cells from cultured PBMCs, sampled from culture after CMV antigen stimulation. The receptor set was obtained from a human donor in good health (CMV status not recorded). Some clones in this sample may be carry-over from other donors' samples. The CDR3 runs from the conserved cysteine through the conserved F or W. The D gene is left open where the match is weak. Some rows have no size entry. The others give once, few or many, or a class for an expanded clone.

j_call: TRBJ1-5
cdr3_length: 16
d_call: NA
v_call: TRBV12-3/TRBV12-4
clone_size: NA
cdr3_aa: CASSSGPGYSNQPQHF
cdr3_nt: TGTGCCAGCAGTTCGGGACCCGGCTATAGCAATCAGCCCCAGCATTTT

j_call: TRBJ1-1
cdr3_length: 14
d_call: NA
v_call: TRBV7-8
clone_size: few
cdr3_aa: CASSSGFMNTEAFF
cdr3_nt: TGTGCCAGCAGCTCCGGTTTTATGAACACTGAAGCTTTCTTT

j_call: TRBJ2-3
cdr3_length: 17
d_call: NA
v_call: TRBV7-9
clone_size: NA
cdr3_aa: CASSSGTQTLSTDTQYF
cdr3_nt: TGTGCCAGCAGCTCCGGGACTCAAACCTTGAGCACAGATACGCAGTATTTT

j_call: TRBJ2-5
cdr3_length: 14
d_call: TRBD2
v_call: TRBV4-1
clone_size: few
cdr3_aa: CASSPLGGGETQYF
cdr3_nt: TGCGCCAGCAGCCCCCTTGGGGGGGGAGAGACCCAGTACTTC

j_call: TRBJ2-3
cdr3_length: 16
d_call: TRBD2
v_call: TRBV7-6
clone_size: few
cdr3_aa: CASSLAVAGLTDTQYF
cdr3_nt: TGTGCCAGCAGCTTAGCGGTAGCGGGGTTGACAGATACGCAGTATTTT

j_call: TRBJ1-2
cdr3_length: 17
d_call: NA
v_call: TRBV27
clone_size: NA
cdr3_aa: CASSPSLIGGSNYGYTF
cdr3_nt: TGTGCCAGCAGTCCCTCCTTGATCGGGGGCTCTAACTATGGCTACACCTTC

j_call: TRBJ2-3
cdr3_length: 14
d_call: NA
v_call: TRBV10-3
clone_size: once
cdr3_aa: CAIRQLGDADTQYF
cdr3_nt: TGTGCCATCAGACAGCTAGGGGATGCAGATACGCAGTATTTT

j_call: TRBJ1-3
cdr3_length: 16
d_call: NA
v_call: TRBV7-9
clone_size: few
cdr3_aa: CASSHRTERSGNTIYF
cdr3_nt: TGTGCCAGCAGCCACAGGACGGAACGCTCTGGAAACACCATATATTTT

j_call: TRBJ1-1
cdr3_length: 16
d_call: NA
v_call: TRBV9
clone_size: NA
cdr3_aa: CASSVEPIDSYTEAFF
cdr3_nt: TGTGCCAGCAGCGTAGAACCGATAGACAGCTACACTGAAGCTTTCTTT

j_call: TRBJ1-6
cdr3_length: 15
d_call: NA
v_call: TRBV7-9
clone_size: NA
cdr3_aa: CASSRPDSLNSPLHF
cdr3_nt: TGTGCCAGCAGTCGACCGGACAGCCTCAATTCACCCCTCCACTTT

j_call: TRBJ2-7
cdr3_length: 14
d_call: TRBD1
v_call: TRBV12-3/TRBV12-4
clone_size: few
cdr3_aa: CASNPQGATHEQYF
cdr3_nt: TGTGCCAGCAACCCACAGGGGGCCACGCACGAGCAGTACTTC

j_call: TRBJ2-7
cdr3_length: 14
d_call: NA
v_call: TRBV6-5
clone_size: few
cdr3_aa: CASGGRGFGHEQYF
cdr3_nt: TGTGCCAGCGGGGGGAGGGGGTTTGGTCACGAGCAGTACTTC

j_call: TRBJ2-1
cdr3_length: 15
d_call: TRBD1
v_call: TRBV7-8
clone_size: NA
cdr3_aa: CASSGQGEKWNEQFF
cdr3_nt: TGTGCCAGCAGCGGACAGGGGGAGAAGTGGAATGAGCAGTTCTTC

j_call: TRBJ1-1
cdr3_length: 15
d_call: NA
v_call: TRBV6-1
clone_size: few
cdr3_aa: CASSDYRDEDTEAFF
cdr3_nt: TGTGCCAGCAGTGACTACAGGGATGAGGACACTGAAGCTTTCTTT

j_call: TRBJ1-1
cdr3_length: 13
d_call: TRBD1
v_call: TRBV6-2/TRBV6-3
clone_size: few
cdr3_aa: CASSRQGMTEAFF
cdr3_nt: TGTGCCAGCAGTAGACAGGGGATGACTGAAGCTTTCTTT

j_call: TRBJ2-1
cdr3_length: 16
d_call: NA
v_call: TRBV4-3
clone_size: NA
cdr3_aa: CASSQSRVDSFNEQFF
cdr3_nt: TGCGCCAGCAGCCAATCGAGGGTCGATTCCTTTAATGAGCAGTTCTTC

j_call: TRBJ1-1
cdr3_length: 13
d_call: NA
v_call: TRBV6-8
clone_size: NA
cdr3_aa: CASSYLPNTEAFF
cdr3_nt: TGTGCCAGCAGTTACTTACCTAACACTGAAGCTTTCTTT

j_call: TRBJ2-3
cdr3_length: 16
d_call: NA
v_call: TRBV6-1
clone_size: NA
cdr3_aa: CASSFLRGGVADTQYF
cdr3_nt: TGTGCCAGCAGTTTCCTTAGGGGGGGCGTCGCAGATACGCAGTATTTT

j_call: TRBJ1-6
cdr3_length: 13
d_call: NA
v_call: TRBV7-8
clone_size: NA
cdr3_aa: CASRPDVNSPLHF
cdr3_nt: TGTGCCAGCAGGCCAGATGTTAATTCACCCCTCCACTTT

j_call: TRBJ2-5
cdr3_length: 14
d_call: TRBD1
v_call: TRBV13
clone_size: few
cdr3_aa: CASSLPGGVETQYF
cdr3_nt: TGTGCCAGCAGCTTACCAGGGGGCGTGGAGACCCAGTACTTC

j_call: TRBJ2-1
cdr3_length: 13
d_call: NA
v_call: TRBV27
clone_size: NA
cdr3_aa: CASSSWVTNEQFF
cdr3_nt: TGTGCCAGCAGTTCCTGGGTTACGAATGAGCAGTTCTTC

j_call: TRBJ2-3
cdr3_length: 15
d_call: NA
v_call: TRBV6-6
clone_size: NA
cdr3_aa: CASSYSGLGTDTQYF
cdr3_nt: TGTGCCAGCAGTTACTCGGGTTTGGGCACAGATACGCAGTATTTT

j_call: TRBJ1-5
cdr3_length: 19
d_call: TRBD1
v_call: TRBV6-2/TRBV6-3
clone_size: NA
cdr3_aa: CASSYVQGGGLDRNQPQHF
cdr3_nt: TGTGCCAGCAGTTACGTCCAGGGGGGGGGCCTCGATCGCAATCAGCCCCAGCATTTT

j_call: TRBJ2-1
cdr3_length: 17
d_call: NA
v_call: TRBV7-4
clone_size: NA
cdr3_aa: CASSFGRPDTLDNEQFF
cdr3_nt: TGTGCCAGCAGCTTCGGCCGACCTGATACACTAGACAATGAGCAGTTCTTC

j_call: TRBJ2-2
cdr3_length: 12
d_call: NA
v_call: TRBV25-1
clone_size: NA
cdr3_aa: CATLHNSGELFF
cdr3_nt: TGTGCCACCCTCCATAACTCCGGGGAGCTGTTTTTT

j_call: TRBJ1-5
cdr3_length: 16
d_call: NA
v_call: TRBV4-1
clone_size: NA
cdr3_aa: CASSQSYAGVRQPQHF
cdr3_nt: TGCGCCAGCAGCCAATCATATGCCGGGGTCAGGCAGCCCCAGCATTTT

j_call: TRBJ1-6
cdr3_length: 15
d_call: NA
v_call: TRBV7-2
clone_size: NA
cdr3_aa: CASSLGGPFNSPLHF
cdr3_nt: TGTGCCAGCAGCTTAGGGGGTCCTTTTAATTCACCCCTCCACTTT

j_call: TRBJ2-1
cdr3_length: 16
d_call: TRBD2
v_call: TRBV6-5
clone_size: NA
cdr3_aa: CASSYSDSGDYNEQFF
cdr3_nt: TGTGCCAGCAGTTACTCGGATAGCGGGGACTACAATGAGCAGTTCTTC

j_call: TRBJ2-3
cdr3_length: 14
d_call: TRBD1
v_call: TRBV7-9
clone_size: NA
cdr3_aa: CASRGTGHTDTQYF
cdr3_nt: TGTGCCAGCAGAGGGACAGGGCACACAGATACGCAGTATTTT

j_call: TRBJ1-5
cdr3_length: 16
d_call: NA
v_call: TRBV7-9
clone_size: few
cdr3_aa: CASSSVRQTGNQPQHF
cdr3_nt: TGTGCCAGCAGCTCCGTCCGGCAGACGGGCAATCAGCCCCAGCATTTT

j_call: TRBJ2-7
cdr3_length: 13
d_call: NA
v_call: TRBV19
clone_size: many
cdr3_aa: CASSSSGLHEQYF
cdr3_nt: TGTGCCAGTAGTAGTTCGGGACTCCACGAGCAGTACTTC

j_call: TRBJ1-4
cdr3_length: 15
d_call: TRBD1
v_call: TRBV4-1
clone_size: NA
cdr3_aa: CASSQGDRENEKLFF
cdr3_nt: TGCGCCAGCAGCCAAGGGGACAGGGAGAATGAAAAACTGTTTTTT

j_call: TRBJ2-7
cdr3_length: 12
d_call: TRBD1
v_call: TRBV2
clone_size: NA
cdr3_aa: CASSGTGNEQYF
cdr3_nt: TGTGCCAGCAGTGGGACAGGGAACGAGCAGTACTTC

j_call: TRBJ2-1
cdr3_length: 16
d_call: TRBD1
v_call: TRBV12-3/TRBV12-4
clone_size: few
cdr3_aa: CASSFGTGTEYNEQFF
cdr3_nt: TGTGCCAGCAGTTTCGGAACCGGGACAGAGTACAATGAGCAGTTCTTC

j_call: TRBJ2-7
cdr3_length: 15
d_call: TRBD2
v_call: TRBV7-9
clone_size: NA
cdr3_aa: CASSSSGGDSYEQYF
cdr3_nt: TGTGCCAGCAGCTCTAGCGGGGGGGACTCCTACGAGCAGTACTTC

j_call: TRBJ2-2
cdr3_length: 16
d_call: NA
v_call: TRBV6-1
clone_size: NA
cdr3_aa: CASSWGDKANTGELFF
cdr3_nt: TGTGCCAGCAGCTGGGGGGACAAGGCGAACACCGGGGAGCTGTTTTTT